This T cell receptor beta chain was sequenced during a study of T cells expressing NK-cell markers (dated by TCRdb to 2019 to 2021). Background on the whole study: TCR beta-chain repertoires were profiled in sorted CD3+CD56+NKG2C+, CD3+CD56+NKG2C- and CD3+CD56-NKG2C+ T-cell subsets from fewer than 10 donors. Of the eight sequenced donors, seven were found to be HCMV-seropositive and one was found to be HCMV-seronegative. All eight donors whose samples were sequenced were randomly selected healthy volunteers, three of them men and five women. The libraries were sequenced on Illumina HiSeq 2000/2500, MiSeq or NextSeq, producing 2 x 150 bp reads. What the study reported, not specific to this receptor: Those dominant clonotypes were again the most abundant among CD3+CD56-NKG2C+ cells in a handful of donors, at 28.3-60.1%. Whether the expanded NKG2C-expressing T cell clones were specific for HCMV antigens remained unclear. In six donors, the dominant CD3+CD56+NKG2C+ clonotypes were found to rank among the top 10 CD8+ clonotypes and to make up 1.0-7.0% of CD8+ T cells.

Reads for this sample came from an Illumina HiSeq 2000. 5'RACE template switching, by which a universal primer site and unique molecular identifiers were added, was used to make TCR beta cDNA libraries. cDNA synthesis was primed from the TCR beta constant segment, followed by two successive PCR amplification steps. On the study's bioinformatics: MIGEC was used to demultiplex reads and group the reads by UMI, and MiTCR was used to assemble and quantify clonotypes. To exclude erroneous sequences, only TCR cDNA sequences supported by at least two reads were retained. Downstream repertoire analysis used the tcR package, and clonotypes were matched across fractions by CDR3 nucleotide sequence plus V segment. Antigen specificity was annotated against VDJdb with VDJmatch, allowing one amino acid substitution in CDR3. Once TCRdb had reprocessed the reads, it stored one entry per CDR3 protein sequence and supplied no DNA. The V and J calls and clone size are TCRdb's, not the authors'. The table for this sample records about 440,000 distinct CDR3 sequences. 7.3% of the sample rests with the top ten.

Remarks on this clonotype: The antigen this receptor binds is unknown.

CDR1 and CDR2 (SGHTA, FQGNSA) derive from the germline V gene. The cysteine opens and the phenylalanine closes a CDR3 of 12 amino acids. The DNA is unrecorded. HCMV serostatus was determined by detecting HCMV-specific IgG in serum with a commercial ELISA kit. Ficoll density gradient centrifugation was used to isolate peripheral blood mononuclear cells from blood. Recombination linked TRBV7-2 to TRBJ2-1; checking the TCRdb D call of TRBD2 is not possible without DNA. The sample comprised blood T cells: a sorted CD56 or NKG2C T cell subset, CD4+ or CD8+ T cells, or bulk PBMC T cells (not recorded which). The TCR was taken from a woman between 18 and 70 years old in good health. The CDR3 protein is CARNSGANEQFF. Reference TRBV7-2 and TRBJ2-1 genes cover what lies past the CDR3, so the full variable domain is GAGVSQSPSNKVTEKGKDVELRCDPISGHTALYWYRQSLGQGLEFLIYFQGNSAPDKSGLPSDRFSAERTGGSVSTLTIQRTQQEDSAVYLCARNSGANEQFFGPGTRLTVL.